A selection of T cell receptor beta chains follows, all from one sample in a study of T cell changes during pregnancy in multiple sclerosis. Method: immunoSEQ multiplex PCR; TCRdb's copy keeps in-frame clones and lacks some. The repertoire consists of around 63,000 clones, with about 91% occurring once and the leading ten covering roughly 1.5%. Material: peripheral blood, obtained after pregnancy. The origin of the receptors is a female donor with multiple sclerosis, enrolled in a pregnancy study. Each CDR3 is given with its conserved first and last residue. The D gene is left open where the match is weak. Where a row states a size, it is once, few, many or the class of an expanded clone; other rows omit it.

D gene: -; clone size: once; V gene: TRBV25-1; J gene: TRBJ2-1; CDR3 DNA: TGTGCCAGCAGTGGGGACACCTTCAATGAGCAGTTCTTC; CDR3 protein: CASSGDTFNEQFF
D gene: TRBD2; clone size: -; V gene: TRBV5-1; J gene: TRBJ2-3; CDR3 DNA: TGCGCCAGCAGCCTAGGGACTAGCGGGGGCTTTCGCGCAGATACGCAGTATTTT; CDR3 protein: CASSLGTSGGFRADTQYF
D gene: -; clone size: -; V gene: TRBV4-3; J gene: TRBJ2-2; CDR3 DNA: TGCGCCAGCAGCCAAGTTTATACGGGGATCGGGGAGCTGTTTTTT; CDR3 protein: CASSQVYTGIGELFF
D gene: TRBD1; clone size: -; V gene: TRBV30; J gene: TRBJ2-2; CDR3 DNA: TGTGCCTGGAGTGTATTGTTTCGGGACAGGGACACCGGGGAGCTGTTTTTT; CDR3 protein: CAWSVLFRDRDTGELFF
D gene: TRBD2; clone size: -; V gene: TRBV5-5; J gene: TRBJ2-1; CDR3 DNA: TGTGCCAGCAGCTTGCAATGGATAACTAGCGGGAGTGATAATGAGCAGTTCTTC; CDR3 protein: CASSLQWITSGSDNEQFF
D gene: TRBD1; clone size: once; V gene: TRBV28; J gene: TRBJ2-7; CDR3 DNA: TGTGCCAGCATCTTAACCGGGACAGGGGACTACGAGCAGTACTTC; CDR3 protein: CASILTGTGDYEQYF
D gene: TRBD1; clone size: -; V gene: TRBV10-3; J gene: TRBJ2-3; CDR3 DNA: TGTGCCATCAGTGAACCAGGGGGCCTAGATACGCAGTATTTT; CDR3 protein: CAISEPGGLDTQYF
D gene: -; clone size: few; V gene: TRBV11-1; J gene: TRBJ1-1; CDR3 DNA: TGTGCCAGCAGCACCACACAGGTGAACACTGAAGCTTTCTTT; CDR3 protein: CASSTTQVNTEAFF
D gene: -; clone size: -; V gene: TRBV6-5; J gene: TRBJ2-3; CDR3 DNA: TGTGCCAGCAGTCCGGGACTCAGCACAGATACGCAGTATTTT; CDR3 protein: CASSPGLSTDTQYF
D gene: -; clone size: -; V gene: TRBV13; J gene: TRBJ2-2; CDR3 DNA: TGTGCCAGCAGCCGCGTGGCCGGGGAGCTGTTTTTT; CDR3 protein: CASSRVAGELFF
D gene: -; clone size: -; V gene: TRBV2; J gene: TRBJ2-7; CDR3 DNA: TGTGCCAGCAGTGAAGTGTCTTTCTACGAGCAGTACTTC; CDR3 protein: CASSEVSFYEQYF
D gene: -; clone size: -; V gene: TRBV9; J gene: TRBJ1-2; CDR3 DNA: TGTGCCAGCAGCTCGCAGGGATTTGGCTACACCTTC; CDR3 protein: CASSSQGFGYTF
D gene: TRBD2; clone size: -; V gene: TRBV5-1; J gene: TRBJ2-7; CDR3 DNA: TGCGCCAGCAGCTCTTTGACTAGCGGTTCCTACGAGCAGTACTTC; CDR3 protein: CASSSLTSGSYEQYF
D gene: -; clone size: few; V gene: TRBV11-2; J gene: TRBJ2-7; CDR3 DNA: TGTGCCAGCAGCTTATTACTCGTCGAGCAGTACTTC; CDR3 protein: CASSLLLVEQYF
D gene: -; clone size: few; V gene: TRBV5-6; J gene: TRBJ2-1; CDR3 DNA: TGTGCCAGCAGCTTGGCCGCCGGGAGCTTCAATGAGCAGTTCTTC; CDR3 protein: CASSLAAGSFNEQFF
D gene: -; clone size: -; V gene: TRBV2; J gene: TRBJ2-4; CDR3 DNA: TGTGCCAGCAAAAGGGGTAGCGCCAAAAACATTCAGTACTTC; CDR3 protein: CASKRGSAKNIQYF
D gene: -; clone size: -; V gene: TRBV6-1; J gene: TRBJ2-3; CDR3 DNA: TGTGCCAGCAGTTCTTTGCGGAGCACAGATACGCAGTATTTT; CDR3 protein: CASSSLRSTDTQYF
D gene: TRBD1; clone size: -; V gene: TRBV7-9; J gene: TRBJ2-4; CDR3 DNA: TGTGCCAGCAGCCCCCGCGGACAGGGAAAAAACATTCAGTACTTC; CDR3 protein: CASSPRGQGKNIQYF
D gene: TRBD1; clone size: -; V gene: TRBV7-9; J gene: TRBJ1-1; CDR3 DNA: TGTGCCAGCAGCGGACAGGGAGATGGTTGGACTGAAGCTTTCTTT; CDR3 protein: CASSGQGDGWTEAFF
D gene: TRBD1; clone size: -; V gene: TRBV6-1; J gene: TRBJ2-5; CDR3 DNA: TGTGCCAGCAGTGAAAATTTCGGACAGGGAAAATGGGAGACCCAGTACTTC; CDR3 protein: CASSENFGQGKWETQYF
D gene: TRBD1; clone size: -; V gene: TRBV5-6; J gene: TRBJ1-1; CDR3 DNA: TGTGCCAGCAGCTTGGGACAGGGTTTCGGGGAAGCTTTCTTT; CDR3 protein: CASSLGQGFGEAFF
D gene: -; clone size: -; V gene: TRBV7-2; J gene: TRBJ2-3; CDR3 DNA: TGTGCCAGCAGCTTAGGTACCGCGGGAGATACGCAGTATTTT; CDR3 protein: CASSLGTAGDTQYF